This T cell receptor (beta chain) was recovered during a study of CD8 T cells in Susac syndrome. Reverse transcription used about 0.45 to 1 ug RNA and random hexamers. The TCR beta CDR3 was amplified by immunoSEQ multiplex PCR across 54 Vbeta, 13 Jbeta. MiXCR was run by TCRdb on the immunoSEQ multiplex PCR reads, yielding one entry per CDR3 protein. The sample records more than 150,000 distinct CDR3 sequences, roughly nine tenths being singletons. Sequenced: CD4+ T cells from PBMCs. This sequence originates from a human donor in good health.

CDR3 nucleotides: TGTGCCAGCAGGGAGTATTACAGGGGGCTAAACATGAACACTGAAGCTTTCTTT. It yields the protein CASREYYRGLNMNTEAFF. This rearrangement joins TRBV13 to TRBJ1-1, with 9 bases identical to TRBD1. This CDR3 contains 18 residues. Germline CDR1 PRHDT, CDR2 FYEKMQ (reference sequence). V lost 6 bases, J lost 0 bases, and 14 bases stayed unmatched.